This T cell receptor beta chain was identified during a study of T cells in tuberculosis. About the study: Sequenced TCRs come from CD1B-GMM tetramer-binding T cells.

The assay was immunoSEQ multiplex PCR, and TCRdb's table has in-frame clones only and misses some. The sample consists of about 88,000 clones, just over 90% of them appearing once. A single count supports this clone. Sorting used thawed, overnight-rested PBMC stained with anti-CD3, a viability dye and GMM-loaded CD1B tetramer. The lipid loaded on the CD1B tetramers was C32 glucose monomycolate from Rhodococcus equi. Tetramer-negative cells, approximately 100,000 per donor, were also sorted. This CDR3 region has 15 residues. V shed 5 bases and J shed 1 base, with 12 bases lying between them. Germline CDR1 SGHVS, CDR2 FQNEAQ.

The source material was CD1b-GMM tetramer-negative cells sorted from PBMCs. The clonotype was recovered from an adult woman with latent tuberculosis. The chain carries TRBV7-8 and TRBJ1-5; D not resolved. DNA of the CDR3: TGTGCCAGCAGCGCTGACTGGCTGAGCAATCAGCCCCAGCATTTT. It encodes CASSADWLSNQPQHF.